Following are 26 T cell receptor beta chains from one sample sequenced in a study of T cells in women clearing cervical HPV infection (dated by TCRdb to between 2017 and 2018). The library was generated by the immunoSEQ multiplex PCR assay. TCRdb took this table from immuneACCESS and kept in-frame rearrangements with V and J called. Such tables lack part of the clones; where checked against another copy, unresolved V genes explain under half of the gap, and the rest is unexplained. The sample's table covers under 45,000 clones. The top ten clones comprise roughly 1.5% of the sample. Sample: blood buffy coat. These receptor sequences come from a woman aged 18 to 69 with a cervical HPV16 infection that either progressed to CIN3+ or cleared (not recorded which).

As for this clone: The CDR3 end is not reached by the read, which stops 3 residues before it; the germline J gene fills it in. This chain joins TRBV7-6 and TRBJ2-3; TRBD1 matches at 9 bases. CDR1 and CDR2 from the germline V gene are SGHVS and FNYEAQ. The CDR3 has 14 residues. The CDR3 reads CASSPRTGEETQYF. The covered CDR3 bases are TGTGCCAGCAGCCCCCGGACAGGGGAAGAGACG.

Details on this clone: The read terminates 3 residues ahead of where the CDR3 ends, so the germline J gene completes it. The sample has other DNA sequences that encode this CDR3 too. The chain is built from TRBV19 and TRBJ1-6, with a tentative D call TRBD1 (6 bases). This CDR3 has 16 amino acids. V lost 5 bases and J lost 10, with 21 bases in between. Germline CDR1 LNHDA, CDR2 SQIVND (reference sequence). The CDR3 loop reads CASSGRQGTGTSPLHF. The DNA read from the CDR3 is TGTGCCAGTAGTGGCCGTCAGGGGACGGGAACGTCACCC.

In the case of this clone: The read terminates 3 residues before the CDR3 end, so the remaining end is supplied by the germline J gene. The chain joins TRBV20-1 to TRBJ2-4, with 10 nucleotides matching TRBD2. CDR3 length: 14 residues. Germline V gene sequence: CDR1 DFQATT, CDR2 SNEGSKA (reference sequence). CDR3 in amino acids: CSARPASGGGIQYF. Incomplete CDR3 DNA: TGCAGTGCTAGACCGGCTAGCGGGGGTGGGATT.

CDR3 DNA, as far as it was read: TGTGCCAGCTCACCACTAGTAGCCACCCAAGAGACC. Its translation: CASSPLVATQET. The whole CDR3 is CASSPLVATQETQYF. The rearrangement uses TRBV18 and TRBJ2-5; D is uncertain. From the germline J gene comes the end of the CDR3, since the read stops 3 residues before it. The germline V and J ends were trimmed by 1 base and 1 base, with 10 bases remaining between them. Germline loops: CDR1 KGHSH, CDR2 LQKENI. This CDR3 spans 15 amino acids.

Turning to this clone: The DNA ends 3 residues before the CDR3 does, and the rest of the CDR3 is filled in from the germline J gene. The rearrangement uses TRBV7-6 and TRBJ2-3; TRBD2 matches 8 bases. Germline CDR1 reads SGHVS; CDR2 reads FNYEAQ. The CDR3 sequence is 16 residues long. The V segment lost 6 bases and the J segment 1 base; nucleotides outside the gene matches: 9. This CDR3 is CASSFNLAGRTDTQYF. Partial CDR3 DNA: TGTGCCAGCAGTTTTAACCTAGCGGGCCGCACAGATACG. The full variable domain, in which reference TRBV7-6 and TRBJ2-3 provide the parts outside the CDR3, is GAGVSQSPRYKVTKRGQDVALRCDPISGHVSLYWYRQALGQGPEFLTYFNYEAQQDKSGLPNDRFSAERPEGSISTLTIQRTEQRDSAMYRCASSFNLAGRTDTQYFGPGTRLTVL.

Worth noting for this clone: Coverage ceases 3 residues before the CDR3 finishes, and the germline J gene fills in the end. This chain connects TRBV7-2 to TRBJ1-2; no clear D. V lost 3 bases and J 2 bases, leaving 13 bases between the germline ends. This CDR3 comprises 15 residues. CDR1 and CDR2 from the germline V gene are SGHTA and FQGNSA. CDR3 protein: CASSLALVANYGYTF. The CDR3 DNA, read in part, is TGTGCCAGCAGCTTGGCATTGGTGGCCAACTATGGC.

To note about this clone: Read data end 3 residues before the CDR3 end; the end is taken from the germline J gene. The chain is built from TRBV2 and TRBJ2-5; 12 bases fit TRBD2. In germline, CDR1 is SNHLY, CDR2 FYNNEI. This CDR3 has 14 residues. J was trimmed by 2 bases and V by 6 bases; bases with no gene match: 1. The CDR3 loop reads CASRLAGGQETQYF. The DNA read from the CDR3 is TGTGCCAGCAGACTAGCGGGGGGTCAAGAGACC.

Concerning this clone: The read ends 3 residues early relative to the CDR3; the germline J gene fills the gap. The chain couples TRBV29-1 to TRBJ2-7; 9 bases are shared with TRBD1. Germline V gene data show CDR1 as SQVTM and CDR2 as ANQGSEA. The CDR3 spans 12 residues. After removal of 6 bases from V and 5 bases from J, the junction contained 5 bases not matched to a gene. The sequenced part of the CDR3 DNA is TGCAGCGTACGACAGGGGGGCGACGAG. Translating it yields CSVRQGGDE. The complete CDR3 sequence is CSVRQGGDEQYF.

About this clone itself: The read comes to an end 3 residues before the CDR3 does, leaving the germline J gene to fill in the end. V is TRBV20-1 and J is TRBJ1-2, with 8 bases fitting TRBD1. There are 13 residues in the CDR3. The V segment lost 3 bases and the J segment 4 bases; nucleotides outside the gene matches: 4. Germline CDR1 is DFQATT and CDR2 is SNEGSKA (reference sequence). The part of the CDR3 DNA that was read is TGCAGTGCTAGTGACAGGGGATTCTATGGC. It codes for CSASDRGFYG. The CDR3 reads in full as CSASDRGFYGYTF.

About this clone: The sequenced fragment ends 3 residues before the CDR3 boundary, so the rest is inferred from the germline J gene. This chain uses TRBV5-6 with TRBJ1-3; D uncertain. Germline CDR1 and CDR2: SGHDT and YYEEEE. The CDR3 consists of 15 residues. Trimming removed 0 bases from V and 2 bases from J, with 9 bases in between. Partial CDR3 DNA: TGTGCCAGCAGCTTGGCTGAGGGCCCTGGAAACACC. Its protein product is CASSLAEGPGNT. The CDR3 in its entirety is CASSLAEGPGNTIYF.

CDR3 protein: CASHSGVYNEQFF. The sequenced part of the CDR3 DNA is TGTGCCAGCCACTCAGGGGTATACAATGAG. The V call is TRBV7-2, the J call TRBJ2-1; a weak D match, TRBD1 (6 bases). The read is 3 residues too short to cover the CDR3 end, so that end is filled in from the germline J gene. CDR3 length equals 13 residues. CDR1 is SGHTA and CDR2 is FQGNSA in the germline V gene. V lost 8 bases and J 4 bases, leaving 12 bases between the germline ends.

Remarks on this clone: The CDR3 end lies 3 residues beyond the end of the read and is filled in from the germline J gene. The V gene is TRBV12-5, the J gene TRBJ2-5, with 7 positions matching TRBD1. Trimming cost V 5 bases and J 2 bases; bases outside gene matches: 5. CDR3 length: 14 amino acids. Germline V gene lookup returns CDR1 LGHNT and CDR2 FRNRAP. The sequenced part of the CDR3 DNA is TGTGCTAGTGGTCCCGGGACAGATCAAGAGACC. This encodes CASGPGTDQET. The entire CDR3 sequence reads CASGPGTDQETQYF. Filled out from reference TRBV12-5 and TRBJ2-5, the complete variable domain reads DARVTQTPRHKVTEMGQEVTMRCQPILGHNTVFWYRQTMMQGLELLAYFRNRAPLDDSGMPKDRFSAEMPDATLATLKIQPSEPRDSAVYFCASGPGTDQETQYFGPGTRLLVL.

Remarks on this clone: The read comes to an end 3 residues before the CDR3 does, leaving the germline J gene to fill in the end. The chain is built from TRBV19 and TRBJ1-1; TRBD1 is a possible D gene (5 bases). This CDR3 spans 16 amino acids. V gave up 6 bases and J gave up 1 base, with 18 bases separating them. CDR1 is LNHDA, CDR2 SQIVND, per germline (reference sequence). The part of the CDR3 DNA that was read is TGTGCCAGTAGGATATCGGGTAGCCAGGGGAACACTGAA. Translation gives CASRISGSQGNTE. The entire CDR3 sequence reads CASRISGSQGNTEAFF.

Details on this clone: The sequence runs out 3 residues before the end of the CDR3; the remainder is reconstructed from the germline J gene. The chain recombines TRBV29-1 with TRBJ2-7, with TRBD2 identical over 10 bases. This CDR3 contains 13 residues. Trimming took 4 bases from V and 3 from J; bases not matched to a gene: 3. Germline CDR1 is SQVTM and CDR2 is ANQGSEA. The CDR3 is CSVAGTSVYEQYF. The CDR3 DNA, read in part, is TGCAGCGTTGCCGGGACTAGCGTCTACGAG.

As regards this clone: The read halts 3 residues ahead of the CDR3 end, with the missing end drawn from the germline J gene. The chain combines TRBV9 with TRBJ2-7; 7 bases are a match to TRBD2. V gave up 4 bases and J gave up 1 base; unmatched junction bases: 5. The germline V gene has CDR1 SGDLS and CDR2 YYNGEE. There are 14 residues in the CDR3. CDR3 DNA (partial): TGTGCCAGCAGCCCTTCTAGCGGATCCTACGAG. The encoded protein is CASSPSSGSYE. The full-length CDR3 reads as CASSPSSGSYEQYF.

A note on this clone: The CDR3 end is not reached by the read, which stops 3 residues before it; the germline J gene fills it in. The rearrangement uses TRBV5-1 and TRBJ2-3; 8 positions match TRBD2. CDR1 is SGHRS, CDR2 YFSETQ, per germline. V lost 0 bases, J lost 5 bases, and 8 bases stayed unmatched. This CDR3 has 16 residues. CDR3 region: CASSLDAGLVVDTQYF. The covered CDR3 bases are TGCGCCAGCAGCTTGGATGCGGGACTAGTGGTAGATACG.

Notes on this clone: Read coverage stops 3 residues before the CDR3 terminus; the germline J gene supplies the remainder. The chain recombines TRBV7-9 with TRBJ2-5, with a weak D call TRBD1 (6 bases). The V and J ends lost 2 bases and 4 bases respectively, with 11 bases between them. The length of the CDR3 is 14 residues. CDR1 is SEHNR, CDR2 FQNEAQ, per germline (reference sequence). The sequenced part of the CDR3 DNA is TGTGCCAGCAGCTTACAGGGGACGGGAGAGACC. Amino acid sequence: CASSLQGTGET. The CDR3 in full is CASSLQGTGETQYF.

For this clone: Read coverage stops 3 residues before the CDR3 terminus; the germline J gene supplies the remainder. The chain couples TRBV19 to TRBJ1-1; D possibly corresponds to TRBD1 (5 bases). Germline assignment: CDR1 LNHDA and CDR2 SQIVND (reference sequence). CDR3 length: 17 amino acids. V was clipped by 7 bases and J by 0 bases, with 21 bases between them. Incomplete CDR3 DNA: TGTGCCAGTAAGTATGGGCAGGGAAGTAGTATGAACACTGAA. Residues: CASKYGQGSSMNTE. The CDR3 reads in full as CASKYGQGSSMNTEAFF.

As for this clone: The observed sequence ends 3 residues before the CDR3 terminus, with the missing tail filled in from the germline J gene. This rearrangement joins TRBV30 to TRBJ1-5, with 10 nucleotides matching TRBD1. The CDR3 contains 13 residues. V lost 2 bases to trimming and J lost 6 bases; unmatched junction nucleotides: 1. From germline, CDR1 is GTSNPN and CDR2 SVGIG (reference sequence). The CDR3 sequence: CAWSRDRGQPQHF. The part of the CDR3 DNA that was read is TGTGCCTGGAGTCGGGACAGGGGTCAGCCC.

About this clone: The read ends 3 residues before the CDR3 terminus; that terminus is restored from the germline J gene. The chain links TRBV2 to TRBJ1-2; perhaps TRBD1 as D (6 bases). CDR1 and CDR2 from the germline V gene are SNHLY and FYNNEI. CDR3 size: 14 residues. Deletions cut 7 bases from V and 4 bases from J, with 16 bases between. The covered CDR3 bases are TGTGCCAGCATCAACCGGGACACCAGCTATGGC. Protein product: CASINRDTSYG. Given in full, the CDR3 is CASINRDTSYGYTF. Supplemented by reference TRBV2 and TRBJ1-2, the full variable domain reads EPEVTQTPSHQVTQMGQEVILRCVPISNHLYFYWYRQILGQKVEFLVSFYNNEISEKSEIFDDQFSVERPDGSNFTLKIRSTKLEDSAMYFCASINRDTSYGYTFGSGTRLTVV.

Concerning this clone: From the germline J gene comes the end of the CDR3, since the read stops 3 residues before it. The chain links TRBV18 to TRBJ1-1, with TRBD1 matching 7 bases. The V gene's germline CDR1 is KGHSH and CDR2 LQKENI. CDR3 length equals 11 residues. This chain's CDR3 is CASSDSGGAFF. The sequenced part of the CDR3 DNA is TGTGCCAGCTCAGACTCAGGGGGA. The full variable domain, rest sourced from reference TRBV18 and TRBJ1-1, is NAGVMQNPRHLVRRRGQEARLRCSPMKGHSHVYWYRQLPEEGLKFMVYLQKENIIDESGMPKERFSAEFPKEGPSILRIQQVVRGDSAAYFCASSDSGGAFFGQGTRLTVV.

CDR3 bases read: TGTGCCAGCAGACAGAGAGGACAGGCGCTAAACATT. Protein sequence: CASRQRGQALNI. In full, the CDR3 is CASRQRGQALNIQYF. The V call is TRBV11-2, the J call TRBJ2-4, with 7 bases identical to TRBD1. The read ends 3 residues shy of where the CDR3 ends; the end is completed using the germline J gene. CDR3 length: 15 amino acids. Trimming took 6 bases from V and 6 from J; bases not matched to a gene: 11. Germline lookup yields CDR1 SGHAT and CDR2 FQNNGV.

Turning to this clone: The sequenced fragment ends 3 residues before the CDR3 boundary, so the rest is inferred from the germline J gene. This chain joins TRBV29-1 and TRBJ2-6, with unresolved D. The CDR3 sequence is 15 residues long. Trimming removed 3 bases from V and 0 bases from J, with 9 bases in between. Germline V gives CDR1 SQVTM, CDR2 ANQGSEA. The CDR3 sequence: CSVDFSGSGANVLTF. The sequenced CDR3 bases are TGCAGCGTTGATTTCTCAGGCTCTGGGGCCAACGTC.

On this clone: The observed sequence ends 3 residues before the CDR3 terminus, with the missing tail filled in from the germline J gene. The chain links TRBV6-2 or TRBV6-3 to TRBJ2-7; possible D gene TRBD2, 5 bases. Looked up from germline, CDR1 is MNHEY and CDR2 is SVGEGT. Trimming took off 5 bases at V and 0 bases at J, with 11 bases between the two ends. The CDR3 covers 14 residues. CDR3 loop: CASSSGYSSYEQYF. CDR3 DNA (partial): TGTGCCAGCAGTAGCGGCTACAGCTCCTACGAG.

Of note for this clone: The read ends 3 residues before the CDR3 terminus; that terminus is restored from the germline J gene. J is TRBJ1-1 and V is TRBV19, with D perhaps TRBD1 (5 bases). The CDR3 runs to 13 residues. Germline V gene sequence: CDR1 LNHDA, CDR2 SQIVND (reference sequence). The germline V and J ends were trimmed by 6 bases and 1 base, with 9 bases remaining between them. CDR3 DNA (partial): TGTGCCAGTAGGCGGGGCAGGAACACTGAA. It codes for CASRRGRNTE. The complete CDR3 sequence is CASRRGRNTEAFF.

Of note for this clone: The read falls 3 residues short of the CDR3 end, and the missing part is taken from the germline J gene. The J gene is TRBJ2-5, the V gene TRBV7-3; TRBD1 aligns across 7 bases. V shed 2 bases and J 4 bases; nucleotides not matched to a gene: 4. Germline-derived CDR1 and CDR2 are SGHTA and FQGTGA. The CDR3 is 14 residues long. The CDR3 is CASSLFAGGETQYF. The CDR3 bases that were read are TGTGCCAGCAGCTTATTCGCAGGGGGAGAGACC.